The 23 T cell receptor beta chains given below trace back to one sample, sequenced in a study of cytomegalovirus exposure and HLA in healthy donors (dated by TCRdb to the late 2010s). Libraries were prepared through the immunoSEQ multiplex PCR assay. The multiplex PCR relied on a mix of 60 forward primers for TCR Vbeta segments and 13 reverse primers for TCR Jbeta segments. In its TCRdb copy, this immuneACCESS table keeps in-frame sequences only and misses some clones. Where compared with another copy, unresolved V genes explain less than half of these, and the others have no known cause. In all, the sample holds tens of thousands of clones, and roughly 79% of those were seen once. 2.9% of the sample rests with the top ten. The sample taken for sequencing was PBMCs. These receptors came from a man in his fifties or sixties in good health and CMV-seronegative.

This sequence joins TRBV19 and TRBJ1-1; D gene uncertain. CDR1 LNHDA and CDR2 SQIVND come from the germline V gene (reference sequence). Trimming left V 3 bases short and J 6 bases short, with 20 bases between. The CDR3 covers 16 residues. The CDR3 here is CASSITRPVSSPEAFF. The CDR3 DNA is TGTGCCAGTAGTATTACCAGGCCGGTGTCCTCACCTGAAGCTTTCTTT.

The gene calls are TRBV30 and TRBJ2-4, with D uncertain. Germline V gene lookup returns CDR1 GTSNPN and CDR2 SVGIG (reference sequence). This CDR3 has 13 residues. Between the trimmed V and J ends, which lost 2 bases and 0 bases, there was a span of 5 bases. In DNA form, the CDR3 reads TGTGCCTGGAGTCCTGTAGCCAAAAACATTCAGTACTTC. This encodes CAWSPVAKNIQYF.

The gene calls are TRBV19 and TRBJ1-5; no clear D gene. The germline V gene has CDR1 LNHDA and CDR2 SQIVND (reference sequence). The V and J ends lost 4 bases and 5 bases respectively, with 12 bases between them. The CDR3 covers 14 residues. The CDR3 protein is CASSTGESHQPQHF. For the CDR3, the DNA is TGTGCCAGTAGTACCGGGGAGAGCCATCAGCCCCAGCATTTT.

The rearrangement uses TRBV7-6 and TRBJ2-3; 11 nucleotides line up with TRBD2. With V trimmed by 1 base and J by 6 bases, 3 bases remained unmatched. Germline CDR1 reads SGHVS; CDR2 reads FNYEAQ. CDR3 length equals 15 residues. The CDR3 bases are TGTGCCAGCAGCTTAGGGTCTAGCGGGGGGGATACGCAGTATTTT. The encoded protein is CASSLGSSGGDTQYF.

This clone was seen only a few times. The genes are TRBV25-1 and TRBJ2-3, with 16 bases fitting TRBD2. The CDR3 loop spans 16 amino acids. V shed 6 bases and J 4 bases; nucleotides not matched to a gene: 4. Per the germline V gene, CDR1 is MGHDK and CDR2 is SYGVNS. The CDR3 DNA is TGTGCCAGCAGGGGACTAGCGGGGGGGAACCCAGATACGCAGTATTTT. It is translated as CASRGLAGGNPDTQYF.

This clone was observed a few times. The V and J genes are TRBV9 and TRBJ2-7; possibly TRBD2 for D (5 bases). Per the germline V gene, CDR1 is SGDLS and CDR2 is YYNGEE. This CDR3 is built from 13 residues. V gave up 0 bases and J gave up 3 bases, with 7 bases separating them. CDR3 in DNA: TGTGCCAGCAGCGTAGGACTAAACTACGAGCAGTACTTC. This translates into CASSVGLNYEQYF.

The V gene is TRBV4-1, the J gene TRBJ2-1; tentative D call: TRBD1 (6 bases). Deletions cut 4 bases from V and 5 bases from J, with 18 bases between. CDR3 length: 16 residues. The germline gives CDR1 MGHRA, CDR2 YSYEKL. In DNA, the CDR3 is TGCGCCAGCAGCCCCAGTTTGGGGGCGTTGAACAATGAGCAGTTCTTC. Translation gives CASSPSLGALNNEQFF.

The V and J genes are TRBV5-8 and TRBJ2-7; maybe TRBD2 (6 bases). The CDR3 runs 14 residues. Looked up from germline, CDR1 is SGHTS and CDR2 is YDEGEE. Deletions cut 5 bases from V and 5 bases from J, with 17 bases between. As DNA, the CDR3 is TGTGCCAGCAGTAGGCGGGGTCTCCTCCACGAGCAGTACTTC. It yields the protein CASSRRGLLHEQYF.

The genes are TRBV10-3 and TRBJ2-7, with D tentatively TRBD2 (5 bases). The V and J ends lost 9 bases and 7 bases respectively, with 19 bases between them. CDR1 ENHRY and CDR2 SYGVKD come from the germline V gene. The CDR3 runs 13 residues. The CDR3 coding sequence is TGTGCCATTAGTAGATCCCTTGGGGAGGAGCAGTACTTC. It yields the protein CAISRSLGEEQYF.

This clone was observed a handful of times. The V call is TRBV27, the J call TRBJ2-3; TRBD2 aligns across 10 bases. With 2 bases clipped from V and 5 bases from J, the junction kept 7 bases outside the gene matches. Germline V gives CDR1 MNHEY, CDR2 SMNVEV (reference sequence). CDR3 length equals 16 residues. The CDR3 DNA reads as TGTGCCAGCAGTTTACCTTCGAGCGGGGGGGGAGATACGCAGTATTTT. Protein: CASSLPSSGGGDTQYF.

The CDR3 DNA is TGTGCCAGCAGGAAACGTAGCGGGGGTAAAGATACGCAGTATTTT. It translates to CASRKRSGGKDTQYF. V usage is TRBV6-5 and J usage is TRBJ2-3, with 9 bases identical to TRBD2. The CDR3 is 15 amino acids. Germline V gives CDR1 MNHEY, CDR2 SVGAGI. Losses at the gene ends were 6 bases for V and 5 bases for J; bases not matched to a gene: 9.

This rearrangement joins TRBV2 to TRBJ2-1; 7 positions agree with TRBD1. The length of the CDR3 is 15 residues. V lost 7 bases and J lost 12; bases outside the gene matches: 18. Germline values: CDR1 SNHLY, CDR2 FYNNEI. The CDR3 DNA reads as TGTGCCAGCAAACGCTACCGGGACAGCCCCCGGGGGCAGTTCTTC. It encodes CASKRYRDSPRGQFF. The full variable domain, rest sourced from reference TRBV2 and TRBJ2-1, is EPEVTQTPSHQVTQMGQEVILRCVPISNHLYFYWYRQILGQKVEFLVSFYNNEISEKSEIFDDQFSVERPDGSNFTLKIRSTKLEDSAMYFCASKRYRDSPRGQFFGPGTRLTVL.

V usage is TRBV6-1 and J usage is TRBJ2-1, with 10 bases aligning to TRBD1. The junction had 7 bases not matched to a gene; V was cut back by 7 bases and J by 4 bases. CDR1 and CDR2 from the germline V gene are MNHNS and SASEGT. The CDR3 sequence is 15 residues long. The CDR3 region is CASIRRDRGYNEQFF. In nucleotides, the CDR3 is TGTGCCAGCATCCGCCGGGACAGGGGATACAATGAGCAGTTCTTC.

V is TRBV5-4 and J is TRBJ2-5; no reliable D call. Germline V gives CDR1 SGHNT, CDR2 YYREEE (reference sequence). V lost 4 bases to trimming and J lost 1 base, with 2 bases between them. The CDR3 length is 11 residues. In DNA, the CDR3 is TGTGCCAGCAGCCTCCAAGAGACCCAGTACTTC. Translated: CASSLQETQYF.

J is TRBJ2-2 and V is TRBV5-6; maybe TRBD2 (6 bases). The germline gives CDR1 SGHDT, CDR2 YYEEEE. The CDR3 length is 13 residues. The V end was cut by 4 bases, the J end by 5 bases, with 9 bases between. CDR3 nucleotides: TGTGCCAGCAGCCGCGGGGCAACCGGGGAGCTGTTTTTT. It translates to CASSRGATGELFF.

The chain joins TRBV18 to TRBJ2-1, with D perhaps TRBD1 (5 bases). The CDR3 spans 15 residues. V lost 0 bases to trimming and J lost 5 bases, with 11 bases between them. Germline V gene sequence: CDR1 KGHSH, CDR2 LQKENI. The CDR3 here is CASSPPGPKNNEQFF. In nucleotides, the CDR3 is TGTGCCAGCTCACCACCGGGGCCAAAAAACAATGAGCAGTTCTTC.

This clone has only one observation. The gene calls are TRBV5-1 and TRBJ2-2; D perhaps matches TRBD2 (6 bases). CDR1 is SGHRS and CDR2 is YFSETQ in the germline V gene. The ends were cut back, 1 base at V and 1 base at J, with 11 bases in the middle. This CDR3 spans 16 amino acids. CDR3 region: CASSLRRDLNTGELFF. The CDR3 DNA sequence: TGCGCCAGCAGCTTGAGAAGGGACTTGAACACCGGGGAGCTGTTTTTT.

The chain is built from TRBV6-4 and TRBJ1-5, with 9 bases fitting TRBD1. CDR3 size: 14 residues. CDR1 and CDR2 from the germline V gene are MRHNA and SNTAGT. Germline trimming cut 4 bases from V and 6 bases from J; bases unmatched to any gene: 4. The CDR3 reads CASSADRGAQPQHF. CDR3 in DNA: TGTGCCAGCAGTGCGGACAGGGGAGCTCAGCCCCAGCATTTT.

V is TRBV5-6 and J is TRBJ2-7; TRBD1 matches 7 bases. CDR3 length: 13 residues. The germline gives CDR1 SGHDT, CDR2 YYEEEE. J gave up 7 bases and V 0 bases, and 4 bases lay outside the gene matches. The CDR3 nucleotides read TGTGCCAGCAGCTTGGCGGGGACAGCGGAGCAGTACTTC. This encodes CASSLAGTAEQYF.

Here the CDR3 DNA reads TGTGCCAGCACCCCGTTTCTGAACACTGAAGCTTTCTTT. Translated, it gives CASTPFLNTEAFF. The chain combines TRBV6-1 with TRBJ1-1; D gene unclear. CDR3 size: 13 residues. Trimming took off 7 bases at V and 0 bases at J, with 9 bases between the two ends. Germline values: CDR1 MNHNS, CDR2 SASEGT.

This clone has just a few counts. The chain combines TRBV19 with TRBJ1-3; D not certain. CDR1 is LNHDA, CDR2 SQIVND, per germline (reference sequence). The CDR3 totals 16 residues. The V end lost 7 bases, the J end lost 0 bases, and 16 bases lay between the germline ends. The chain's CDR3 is CASKAGSSVSGNTIYF. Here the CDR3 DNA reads TGTGCCAGTAAGGCGGGTTCCAGTGTCTCTGGAAACACCATATATTTT.

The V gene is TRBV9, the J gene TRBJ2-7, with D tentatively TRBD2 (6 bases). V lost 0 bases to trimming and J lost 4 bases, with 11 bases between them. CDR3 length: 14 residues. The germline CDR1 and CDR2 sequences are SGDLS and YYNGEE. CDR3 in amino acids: CASSVAGDQYEQYF. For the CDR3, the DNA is TGTGCCAGCAGCGTAGCGGGAGACCAGTACGAGCAGTACTTC.

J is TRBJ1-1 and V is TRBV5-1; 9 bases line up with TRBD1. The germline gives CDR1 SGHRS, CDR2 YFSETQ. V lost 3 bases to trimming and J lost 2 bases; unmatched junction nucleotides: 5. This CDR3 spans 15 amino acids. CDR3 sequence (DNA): TGCGCCAGCAGCTCTCCGGGACAGGGAAACACTGAAGCTTTCTTT. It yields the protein CASSSPGQGNTEAFF.